Listed below are T cell receptor beta chains from one sample, sequenced in a study of T cell responses to AZD1222 COVID-19 vaccine. Using immunoSEQ multiplex PCR, the repertoire was profiled, and TCRdb retains in-frame clones only, with some absent. The sample lists 65,000 to 70,000 clones, under 90% occurring once. The sequencing here drew on peripheral blood, taken 28 days after the second AZD1222 dose. Every receptor here comes from an adult who received the AZD1222 COVID-19 vaccine. Both conserved end residues are part of each CDR3. A D gene is named only where the DNA matches it firmly. The listing skips clone size in some rows; elsewhere it reads once, few, many or a size class.

clone_size: .
d_call: TRBD2
j_call: TRBJ2-1
v_call: TRBV7-6
cdr3_nt: TGTGCCAGCAGCACGATAGCGGGGGGGATCTCCTACAATGAGCAGTTCTTC
cdr3_aa: CASSTIAGGISYNEQFF

clone_size: .
d_call: .
j_call: TRBJ1-5
v_call: TRBV7-6
cdr3_nt: TGTGCCAGCAGCTTAGCTTTCAATCAGCCCCAGCATTTT
cdr3_aa: CASSLAFNQPQHF

clone_size: .
d_call: TRBD2
j_call: TRBJ2-3
v_call: TRBV6-4
cdr3_nt: TGTGCCAGCAGTGACTCGAGGGACGCGGGGGGAGATACGCAGTATTTT
cdr3_aa: CASSDSRDAGGDTQYF

clone_size: .
d_call: TRBD2
j_call: TRBJ2-5
v_call: TRBV9
cdr3_nt: TGTGCCAGCAGCGTAGGGCTAGCGGGGGCCCCCCGGTACCAAGAGACCCAGTACTTC
cdr3_aa: CASSVGLAGAPRYQETQYF

clone_size: .
d_call: .
j_call: TRBJ2-3
v_call: TRBV4-3
cdr3_nt: TGCGCCAGCCGAACAGGGTCTGACAGTCAAGATACGCAGTATTTT
cdr3_aa: CASRTGSDSQDTQYF

clone_size: .
d_call: .
j_call: TRBJ2-1
v_call: TRBV18
cdr3_nt: TGTGCCAGCTCGCCGATACTAACCAATGAGCAGTTCTTC
cdr3_aa: CASSPILTNEQFF

clone_size: .
d_call: .
j_call: TRBJ1-1
v_call: TRBV15
cdr3_nt: TGTGCCACCAGCTTAGACAGGTTGGCTGAAGCTTTCTTT
cdr3_aa: CATSLDRLAEAFF

clone_size: once
d_call: .
j_call: TRBJ1-1
v_call: TRBV7-2
cdr3_nt: TGTGCCAGCAGCGGTCGGACAGCCTTGAACACTGAAGCTTTCTTT
cdr3_aa: CASSGRTALNTEAFF

clone_size: once
d_call: .
j_call: TRBJ2-1
v_call: TRBV9
cdr3_nt: TGTGCCAGCGGCCATAGGACAGTTAACAATGAGCAGTTCTTC
cdr3_aa: CASGHRTVNNEQFF

clone_size: once
d_call: TRBD1
j_call: TRBJ1-6
v_call: TRBV28
cdr3_nt: TGTGCCAGCAGACCCCCAGGGGGCAGCTCCTATAATTCACCCCTCCACTTT
cdr3_aa: CASRPPGGSSYNSPLHF

clone_size: .
d_call: TRBD1
j_call: TRBJ1-2
v_call: TRBV6-5
cdr3_nt: TGTGCCAGCAAAAGGGGACAGTGGGAGGGCTACACCTTC
cdr3_aa: CASKRGQWEGYTF

clone_size: .
d_call: .
j_call: TRBJ1-3
v_call: TRBV5-1
cdr3_nt: TGCGCCAGCAGCCCAATCCAATCTCCAGGAAACACCATATATTTT
cdr3_aa: CASSPIQSPGNTIYF

clone_size: .
d_call: TRBD1
j_call: TRBJ2-7
v_call: TRBV5-6
cdr3_nt: TGTGCCAGCAGAGGGGACAGAAGCTCCTACGAGCAGTACTTC
cdr3_aa: CASRGDRSSYEQYF

clone_size: .
d_call: .
j_call: TRBJ2-5
v_call: TRBV30
cdr3_nt: TGTGCTTCGCAGGGTATAGGGACCCAGTACTTC
cdr3_aa: CASQGIGTQYF

clone_size: .
d_call: .
j_call: TRBJ2-5
v_call: TRBV5-6
cdr3_nt: TGTGCCAGCAGCTGGGGAGGCTTCGGGGAGACCCAGTACTTC
cdr3_aa: CASSWGGFGETQYF

clone_size: .
d_call: .
j_call: TRBJ2-5
v_call: TRBV30
cdr3_nt: TGTGCCTGGACGGTGGGCAGGTCCTCCGCACTACGAGAGACCCAGTACTTC
cdr3_aa: CAWTVGRSSALRETQYF

clone_size: .
d_call: .
j_call: TRBJ1-5
v_call: TRBV28
cdr3_nt: TGTGCCAGCAGGCTCTTCCAGGGGAACCAGCATTTT
cdr3_aa: CASRLFQGNQHF

clone_size: .
d_call: .
j_call: TRBJ1-6
v_call: TRBV3-1/TRBV3-2
cdr3_nt: TGTGCCAGCAGCCAGAGCTCCTATAATTCACCCCTCCACTTT
cdr3_aa: CASSQSSYNSPLHF

clone_size: few
d_call: .
j_call: TRBJ2-5
v_call: TRBV3-1/TRBV3-2
cdr3_nt: TGTGCCAGCAGCCAAGTTGGGGGGGCGGAGACCCAGTACTTC
cdr3_aa: CASSQVGGAETQYF

clone_size: .
d_call: TRBD1
j_call: TRBJ2-1
v_call: TRBV15
cdr3_nt: TGTGCCACCAGCAGAGATCTTCCCAGGGGGTACAATGAGCAGTTCTTC
cdr3_aa: CATSRDLPRGYNEQFF

clone_size: .
d_call: .
j_call: TRBJ1-5
v_call: TRBV29-1
cdr3_nt: TGCAGCGTTGGGTCCGGGGAAGATCAGCCCCAGCATTTT
cdr3_aa: CSVGSGEDQPQHF

clone_size: .
d_call: .
j_call: TRBJ1-6
v_call: TRBV6-5
cdr3_nt: TGTGCCAGTAGCTCTGGCAAGTATAATTCACCCCTCCACTTT
cdr3_aa: CASSSGKYNSPLHF

clone_size: .
d_call: TRBD1
j_call: TRBJ1-6
v_call: TRBV27
cdr3_nt: TGTGCCAGCAGTTTTTTTCCAGGGGGCCCGGAAAGCTCCTATAATTCACCCCTCCACTTT
cdr3_aa: CASSFFPGGPESSYNSPLHF